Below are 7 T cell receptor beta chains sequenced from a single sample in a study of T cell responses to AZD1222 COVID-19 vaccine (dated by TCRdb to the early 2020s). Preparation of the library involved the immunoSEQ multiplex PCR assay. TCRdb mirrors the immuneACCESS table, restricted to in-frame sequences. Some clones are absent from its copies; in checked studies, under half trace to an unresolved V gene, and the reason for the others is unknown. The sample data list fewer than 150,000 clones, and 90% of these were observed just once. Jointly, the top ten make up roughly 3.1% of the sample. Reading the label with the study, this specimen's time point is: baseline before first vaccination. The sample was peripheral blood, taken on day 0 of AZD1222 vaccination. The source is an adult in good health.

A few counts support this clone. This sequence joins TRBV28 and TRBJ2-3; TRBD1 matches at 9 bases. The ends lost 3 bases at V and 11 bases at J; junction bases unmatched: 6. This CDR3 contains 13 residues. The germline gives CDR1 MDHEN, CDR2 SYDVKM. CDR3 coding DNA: TGTGCCAGCAGTTTGGGGGGACAGGGAGGGCAGTATTTT. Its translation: CASSLGGQGGQYF.

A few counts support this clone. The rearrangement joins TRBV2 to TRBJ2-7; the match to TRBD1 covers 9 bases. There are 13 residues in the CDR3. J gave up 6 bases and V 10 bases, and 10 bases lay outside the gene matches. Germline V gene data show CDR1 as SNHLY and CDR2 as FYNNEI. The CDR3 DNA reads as TGTGCCACATACAGGGGGCAAGGCGGCGAGCAGTACTTC. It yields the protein CATYRGQGGEQYF. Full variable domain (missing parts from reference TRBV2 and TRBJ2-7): EPEVTQTPSHQVTQMGQEVILRCVPISNHLYFYWYRQILGQKVEFLVSFYNNEISEKSEIFDDQFSVERPDGSNFTLKIRSTKLEDSAMYFCATYRGQGGEQYFGPGTRLTVT.

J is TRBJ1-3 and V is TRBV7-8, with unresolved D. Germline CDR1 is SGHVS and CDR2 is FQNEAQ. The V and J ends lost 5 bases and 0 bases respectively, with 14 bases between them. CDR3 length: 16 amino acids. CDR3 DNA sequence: TGTGCCAGCAGCCTAACCGGGCTCATCTCTGGAAACACCATATATTTT. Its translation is CASSLTGLISGNTIYF.

The CDR3 coding sequence is TGTGCCAGTAGTATAGGAGCGGGAGCACAGGGTGAGCAGTTCTTC. It encodes CASSIGAGAQGEQFF. The J gene is TRBJ2-1, the V gene TRBV19; 8 bases match TRBD2. Germline CDR1 and CDR2: LNHDA and SQIVND (reference sequence). V trimming: 1 base; J trimming: 9 bases; junction bases outside the gene matches: 8. The CDR3 extends over 15 amino acids. Based on the CDR3 plus reference TRBV19 and TRBJ2-1, the full variable domain is DGGITQSPKYLFRKEGQNVTLSCEQNLNHDAMYWYRQDPGQGLRLIYYSQIVNDFQKGDIAEGYSVSREKKESFPLTVTSAQKNPTAFYLCASSIGAGAQGEQFFGPGTRLTVL.

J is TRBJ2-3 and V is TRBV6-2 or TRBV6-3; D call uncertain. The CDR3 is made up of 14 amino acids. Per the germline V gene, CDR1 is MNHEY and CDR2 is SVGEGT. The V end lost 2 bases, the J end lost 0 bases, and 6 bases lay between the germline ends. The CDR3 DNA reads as TGTGCCAGCAGTTACCTGCAAAGCACAGATACGCAGTATTTT. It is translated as CASSYLQSTDTQYF.

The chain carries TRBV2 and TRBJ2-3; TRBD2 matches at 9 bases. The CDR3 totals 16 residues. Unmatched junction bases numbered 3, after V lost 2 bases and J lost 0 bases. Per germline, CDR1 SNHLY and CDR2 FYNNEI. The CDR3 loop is CASSESAGGSTDTQYF. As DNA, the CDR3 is TGTGCCAGCAGTGAATCGGCGGGAGGGAGCACAGATACGCAGTATTTT.

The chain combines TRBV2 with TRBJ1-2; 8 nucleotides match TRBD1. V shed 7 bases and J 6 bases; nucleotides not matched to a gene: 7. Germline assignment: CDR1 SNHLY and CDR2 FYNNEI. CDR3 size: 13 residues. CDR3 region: CASTGQGVDGYTF. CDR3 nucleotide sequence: TGTGCCAGCACCGGACAGGGCGTGGATGGCTACACCTTC. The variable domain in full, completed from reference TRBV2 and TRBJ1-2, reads EPEVTQTPSHQVTQMGQEVILRCVPISNHLYFYWYRQILGQKVEFLVSFYNNEISEKSEIFDDQFSVERPDGSNFTLKIRSTKLEDSAMYFCASTGQGVDGYTFGSGTRLTVV.